This T cell receptor beta chain stems from a study of T cell changes during pregnancy in multiple sclerosis. TCRdb's copy holds only in-frame clones and misses some; the assay was immunoSEQ multiplex PCR. The repertoire holds around 60,000 clones, with 80% to 90% as singletons. This CDR3 is built from 13 residues. The V gene end was trimmed by 0 bases and the J gene end by 8 bases; junction bases not matched to a gene: 4. CDR1 is SQVTM and CDR2 is ANQGSEA in the germline V gene. The TCR comes from a female donor with multiple sclerosis, enrolled in a pregnancy study. Material: peripheral blood, obtained in the first trimester of pregnancy. The chain joins TRBV29-1 to TRBJ2-1; 7 bases align to TRBD2. CDR3 sequence (DNA): TGCAGCGTTGAAGACGGGGGGTCCCATGAGCAGTTCTTC. It encodes CSVEDGGSHEQFF.